This entry concerns a single T cell receptor beta chain. Assay: immunoSEQ multiplex PCR; the TCRdb copy retains only in-frame clones and omits some. This sample has 80,000 or so clones, with around nine tenths found just once. CDR3 length equals 13 residues. V was cut by 3 bases and J by 5 bases, with 10 bases left in between. Germline loops: CDR1 SGHAT, CDR2 FQDESV (reference sequence). This entry belongs to a study of blood T cell repertoires in COVID-19. On the study more broadly: Sites in the United States, Italy and Spain provided acute and convalescent COVID-19 samples.

The TCR sequence derives from a woman aged 55-69 years with acute or convalescent COVID-19. The gene calls are TRBV11-1 and TRBJ1-2, with D possibly TRBD1 on 6 matching bases. The sample taken for sequencing was peripheral blood. For the CDR3, the DNA is TGTGCCAGCAGCTTCGGGACACTTTATGGCTACACCTTC. Residues: CASSFGTLYGYTF.